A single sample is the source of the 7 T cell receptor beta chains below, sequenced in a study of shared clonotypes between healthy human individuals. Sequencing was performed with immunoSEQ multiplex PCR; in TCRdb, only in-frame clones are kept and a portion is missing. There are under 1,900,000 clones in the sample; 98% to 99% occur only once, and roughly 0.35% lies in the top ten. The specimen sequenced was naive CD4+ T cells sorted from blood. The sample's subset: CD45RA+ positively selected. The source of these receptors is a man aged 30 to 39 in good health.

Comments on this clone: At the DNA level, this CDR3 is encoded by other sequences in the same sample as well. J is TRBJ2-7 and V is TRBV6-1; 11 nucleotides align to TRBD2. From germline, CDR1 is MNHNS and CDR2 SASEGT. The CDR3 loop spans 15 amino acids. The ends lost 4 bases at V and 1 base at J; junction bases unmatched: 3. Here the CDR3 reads CASSGTSGSSYEQYF. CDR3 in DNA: TGTGCCAGCAGTGGAACTAGCGGGAGTTCCTACGAGCAGTACTTC.

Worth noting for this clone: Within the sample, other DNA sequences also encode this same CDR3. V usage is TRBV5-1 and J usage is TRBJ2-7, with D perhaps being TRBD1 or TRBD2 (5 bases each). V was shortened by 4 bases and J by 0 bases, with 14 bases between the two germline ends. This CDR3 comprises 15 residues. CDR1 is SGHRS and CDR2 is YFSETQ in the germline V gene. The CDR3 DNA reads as TGCGCCAGCAGCCCGGGGACGGTTGGCTCCTACGAGCAGTACTTC. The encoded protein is CASSPGTVGSYEQYF.

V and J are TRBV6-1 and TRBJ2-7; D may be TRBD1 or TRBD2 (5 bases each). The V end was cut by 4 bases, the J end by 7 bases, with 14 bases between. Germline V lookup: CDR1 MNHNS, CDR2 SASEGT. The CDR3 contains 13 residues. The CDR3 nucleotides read TGTGCCAGCAGTGGACGACGGGACGCGGAGCAGTACTTC. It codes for CASSGRRDAEQYF.

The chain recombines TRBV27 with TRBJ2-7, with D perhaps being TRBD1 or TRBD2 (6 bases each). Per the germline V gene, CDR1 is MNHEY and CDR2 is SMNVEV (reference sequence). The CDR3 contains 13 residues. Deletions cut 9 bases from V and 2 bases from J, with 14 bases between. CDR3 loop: CASRGLGTYEQYF. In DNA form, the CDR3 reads TGTGCCAGTCGGGGGCTTGGGACCTACGAGCAGTACTTC.

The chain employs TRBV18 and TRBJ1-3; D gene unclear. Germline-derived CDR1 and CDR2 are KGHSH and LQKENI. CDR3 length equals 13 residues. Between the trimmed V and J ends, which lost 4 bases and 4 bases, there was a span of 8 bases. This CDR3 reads CASSQESGNTIYF. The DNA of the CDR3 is TGTGCCAGCTCACAGGAATCCGGAAACACCATATATTTT.

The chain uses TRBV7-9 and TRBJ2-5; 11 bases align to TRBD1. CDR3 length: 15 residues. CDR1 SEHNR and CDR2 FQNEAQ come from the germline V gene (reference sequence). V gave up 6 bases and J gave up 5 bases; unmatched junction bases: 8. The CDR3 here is CASRDGQGAEETQYF. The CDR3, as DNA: TGTGCCAGCAGGGATGGACAGGGGGCTGAGGAGACCCAGTACTTC.

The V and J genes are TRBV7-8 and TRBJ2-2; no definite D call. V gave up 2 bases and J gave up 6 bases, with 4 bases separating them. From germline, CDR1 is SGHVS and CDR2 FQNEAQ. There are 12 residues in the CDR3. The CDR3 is CASSLIPGELFF. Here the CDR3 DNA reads TGTGCCAGCAGCTTAATCCCCGGGGAGCTGTTTTTT. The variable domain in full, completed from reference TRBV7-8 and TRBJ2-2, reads GAGVSQSPRYKVAKRGQDVALRCDPISGHVSLFWYQQALGQGPEFLTYFQNEAQLDKSGLPSDRFFAERPEGSVSTLKIQRTQQEDSAVYLCASSLIPGELFFGEGSRLTVL.